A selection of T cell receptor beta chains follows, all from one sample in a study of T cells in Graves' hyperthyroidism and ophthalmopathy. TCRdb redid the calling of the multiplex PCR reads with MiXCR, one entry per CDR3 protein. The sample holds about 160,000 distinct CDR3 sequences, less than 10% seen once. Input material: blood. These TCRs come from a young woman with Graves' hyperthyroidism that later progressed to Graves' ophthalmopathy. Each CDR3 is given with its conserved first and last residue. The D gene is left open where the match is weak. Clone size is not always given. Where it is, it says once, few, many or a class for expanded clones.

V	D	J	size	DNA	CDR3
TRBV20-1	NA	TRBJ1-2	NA	TGCAGTGCTATTATTCCAGAAGGTCATGGCTACACCTTC	CSAIIPEGHGYTF
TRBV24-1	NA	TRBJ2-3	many	TGTGCCACCAGTGATTTGTACACAGATACGCAGTATTTT	CATSDLYTDTQYF
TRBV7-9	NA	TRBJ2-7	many	TGTGCCAGCAGCTTAAATAAAGGGATTGAGCAGTACTTC	CASSLNKGIEQYF
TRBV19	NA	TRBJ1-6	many	TGTGCCAGTAGCCTGAAGGAGGGATCCTATAATTCACCCCTCCACTTT	CASSLKEGSYNSPLHF
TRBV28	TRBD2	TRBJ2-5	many	TGTGCCAGCAGCCTTGGACTAGCGGGGGGCCGTTACCAAGAGACCCAGTACTTC	CASSLGLAGGRYQETQYF
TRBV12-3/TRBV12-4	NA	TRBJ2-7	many	TGTGCCAGCAGTTTTGGCGGTACAACCTACGAGCAGTACTTC	CASSFGGTTYEQYF
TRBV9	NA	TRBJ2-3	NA	TGTGCCAGCAGCGTAGAATCACAGGGAGCAGATACGCAGTATTTT	CASSVESQGADTQYF
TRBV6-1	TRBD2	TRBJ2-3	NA	TGTGCCAGCAGACCTAGCGGGGGAGCAGATACGCAGTATTTT	CASRPSGGADTQYF
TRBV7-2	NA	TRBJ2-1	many	TGTGCCAGCAGCTTAGCGCTGGTGGGACACAATGAGCAGTTCTTC	CASSLALVGHNEQFF
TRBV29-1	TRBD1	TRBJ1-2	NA	TGCAGCGTTAGGGGGGACAGGGCTTATGGCTACACCTTC	CSVRGDRAYGYTF